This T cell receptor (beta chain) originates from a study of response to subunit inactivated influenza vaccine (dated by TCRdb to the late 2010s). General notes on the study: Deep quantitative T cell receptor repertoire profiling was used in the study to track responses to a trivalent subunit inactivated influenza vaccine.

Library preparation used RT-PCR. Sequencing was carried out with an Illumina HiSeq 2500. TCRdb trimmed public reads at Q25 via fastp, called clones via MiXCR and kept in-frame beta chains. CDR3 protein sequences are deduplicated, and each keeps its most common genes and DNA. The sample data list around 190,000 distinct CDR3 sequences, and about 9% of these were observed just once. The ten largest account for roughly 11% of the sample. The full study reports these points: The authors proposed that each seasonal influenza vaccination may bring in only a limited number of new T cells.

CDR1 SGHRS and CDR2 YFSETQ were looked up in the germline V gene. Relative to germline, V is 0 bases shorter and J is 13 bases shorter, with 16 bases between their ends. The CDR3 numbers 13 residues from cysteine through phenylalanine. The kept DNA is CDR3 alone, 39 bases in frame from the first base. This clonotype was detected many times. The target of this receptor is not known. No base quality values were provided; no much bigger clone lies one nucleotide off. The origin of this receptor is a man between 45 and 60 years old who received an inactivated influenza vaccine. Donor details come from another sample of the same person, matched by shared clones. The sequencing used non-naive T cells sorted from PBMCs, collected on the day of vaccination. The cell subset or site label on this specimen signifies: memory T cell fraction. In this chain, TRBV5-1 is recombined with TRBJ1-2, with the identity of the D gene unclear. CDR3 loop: CASSLGQTKGCTF. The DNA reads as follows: TGCGCCAGCAGCTTGGGGCAGACCAAGGGTTGCACCTTC. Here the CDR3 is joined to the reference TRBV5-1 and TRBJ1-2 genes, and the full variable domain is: KAGVTQTPRYLIKTRGQQVTLSCSPISGHRSVSWYQQTPGQGLQFLFEYFSETQRNKGNFPGRFSGRQFSNSRSEMNVSTLELGDSALYLCASSLGQTKGCTFGSGTRLTVV.